The 4 T cell receptor beta chains presented below share a single source sample, sequenced in a study of spatial heterogeneity in lung cancer. Notes on the study in general: Counts of expanded alpha and beta TCRs within tumors tracked the tumor nonsynonymous mutation count.

Antigens for these TCRs are unknown. TCRdb re-derived calls from the 5' RACE reads in MiXCR, one entry per CDR3 protein. The sample records approximately 17,000 distinct CDR3 sequences, about 7.5% being singletons. Time point denoted: sample taken at primary tumor resection. The sample in question was lung tumor tissue, obtained at surgery. The receptors were sampled from a male donor with early-stage non-small cell lung cancer.

In its sample, this clonotype was seen many times. This chain joins TRBV14 and TRBJ1-6; no clear D. The CDR3 length is 13 residues. The germline CDR1 and CDR2 sequences are SGHDN and FVKESK. Trimming stripped 7 bases from V and 7 bases from J, with 11 bases between. CDR3 protein: CASTPRGNSPLHF. The DNA of the CDR3 is TGTGCCAGCACCCCCCGTGGCAATTCACCCCTCCACTTT.

The chain employs TRBV6-2 or TRBV6-3 and TRBJ2-2, with TRBD2 identical over 8 bases. Trimming took 5 bases from V and 0 from J; bases not matched to a gene: 2. The CDR3 has 15 residues. The germline gives CDR1 MNHEY, CDR2 SVGEGT. The CDR3 sequence is CASSISGTNTGELFF. CDR3 bases: TGTGCCAGCAGTATTAGCGGGACGAACACCGGGGAGCTGTTTTTT.

In its sample, this clonotype was seen many times. The chain is built from TRBV28 and TRBJ1-5; 12 bases fit TRBD1. The CDR3 contains 17 residues. Germline lookup yields CDR1 MDHEN and CDR2 SYDVKM. V was clipped by 3 bases and J by 3 bases; unmatched bases: 6. The CDR3 coding sequence is TGTGCCAGCAGTTTTGGCGGGACAGGGGGCCCCAATCAGCCCCAGCATTTT. It yields the protein CASSFGGTGGPNQPQHF.

The table lists this clonotype with a few counts. The chain combines TRBV4-3 with TRBJ2-7; D may be TRBD1 (6 bases). CDR1 and CDR2 (germline): LGHNA, YSLEER. The CDR3 is 14 amino acids. V lost 3 bases and J 2 bases, leaving 11 bases between the germline ends. The CDR3 sequence is CASSQETGTYEQYF. In DNA form, the CDR3 reads TGCGCCAGCAGCCAGGAGACAGGTACCTACGAGCAGTACTTC.